These 32 T cell receptor beta chains came from one sample sequenced in a study of blood T cell repertoires in COVID-19. Here immunoSEQ multiplex PCR was the method, and the copy in TCRdb shows in-frame clones only, minus some. The data contain some 110,000 clones, about 80% of them singletons. The sequencing sample was made of peripheral blood. These receptors were obtained from a man aged 65 to 79 with acute or convalescent COVID-19.

This chain connects TRBV7-8 to TRBJ2-2, with 7 bases matching TRBD2. CDR3 length: 14 residues. The germline V gene encodes CDR1 SGHVS and CDR2 FQNEAQ. V was clipped by 3 bases and J by 7 bases; unmatched bases: 5. The CDR3 sequence is CASSFWRGNGELFF. In DNA, the CDR3 is TGTGCCAGCAGCTTTTGGCGGGGGAACGGGGAGCTGTTTTTT.

The V call is TRBV5-4, the J call TRBJ2-2, with 8 nucleotides matching TRBD2. The V gene end was trimmed by 0 bases and the J gene end by 4 bases; junction bases not matched to a gene: 2. The CDR3 is 15 residues long. Germline lookup yields CDR1 SGHNT and CDR2 YYREEE (reference sequence). The CDR3 region has the DNA TGTGCCAGCAGCTTGGCGGGAGGGGTCACCGGGGAGCTGTTTTTT. It specifies CASSLAGGVTGELFF.

The chain uses TRBV28 and TRBJ1-1, with D tentatively TRBD1 (5 bases). The CDR3 sequence is 14 residues long. Between the trimmed V and J ends, which lost 2 bases and 5 bases, there was a span of 12 bases. The germline CDR1 and CDR2 sequences are MDHEN and SYDVKM. CDR3 sequence: CASSLGAGRTEAFF. The CDR3 DNA is TGTGCCAGCAGTTTAGGGGCCGGGCGTACTGAAGCTTTCTTT.

The chain has TRBV29-1 and TRBJ2-7; 7 bases align to TRBD1. The CDR3 has 13 amino acids. V shed 4 bases, J shed 1 base, and the junction held 4 bases outside the gene matches. Germline CDR1 SQVTM, CDR2 ANQGSEA. CDR3 amino acids: CSVGGGQSYEQYF. The CDR3 DNA sequence: TGCAGCGTTGGTGGGGGACAGTCCTACGAGCAGTACTTC.

The chain combines TRBV28 with TRBJ2-5; TRBD2 matches at 14 bases. The V and J ends lost 7 bases and 5 bases, in that order; junction bases with no gene match: 6. Per the germline V gene, CDR1 is MDHEN and CDR2 is SYDVKM. This CDR3 spans 15 amino acids. In DNA form, the CDR3 reads TGTGCCAGCAATCGACTAGCGGGAGGGGCGGAGACCCAGTACTTC. It codes for CASNRLAGGAETQYF. The entire variable domain, with the rest obtained from reference TRBV28 and TRBJ2-5, is as follows: DVKVTQSSRYLVKRTGEKVFLECVQDMDHENMFWYRQDPGLGLRLIYFSYDVKMKEKGDIPEGYSVSREKKERFSLILESASTNQTSMYLCASNRLAGGAETQYFGPGTRLLVL.

V gene TRBV5-1 combines with J gene TRBJ2-2; 8 nucleotides line up with TRBD1. The ends lost 2 bases at V and 4 bases at J; junction bases unmatched: 1. The CDR3 sequence is 14 residues long. CDR1 and CDR2 (germline): SGHRS, YFSETQ. CDR3 sequence (DNA): TGCGCCAGCAGCTTTACAGGGGGCACCGGGGAGCTGTTTTTT. It codes for CASSFTGGTGELFF.

The CDR3 is CASSKFSGGSGGGTIYF. In nucleotides, the CDR3 is TGTGCCAGCAGCAAGTTTTCGGGAGGCAGCGGAGGAGGCACCATATATTTT. This rearrangement joins TRBV9 to TRBJ1-3; D unclear. The CDR3 has 17 residues. Between the trimmed V and J ends, which lost 4 bases and 9 bases, there was a span of 26 bases. Per the germline V gene, CDR1 is SGDLS and CDR2 is YYNGEE.

The genes are TRBV5-4 and TRBJ2-1, with TRBD2 matching over 11 bases. The CDR3 sequence is 15 residues long. Trimming took 3 bases from V and 3 from J; bases not matched to a gene: 2. Germline V gives CDR1 SGHNT, CDR2 YYREEE (reference sequence). CDR3 sequence reads: CASSSTSGNYNEQFF. The CDR3 region has the DNA TGTGCCAGCAGCTCGACTAGCGGGAACTACAATGAGCAGTTCTTC. The entire variable domain, with the rest obtained from reference TRBV5-4 and TRBJ2-1, is as follows: ETGVTQSPTHLIKTRGQQVTLRCSSQSGHNTVSWYQQALGQGPQFIFQYYREEENGRGNFPPRFSGLQFPNYSSELNVNALELDDSALYLCASSSTSGNYNEQFFGPGTRLTVL.

The rearrangement links TRBV9 to TRBJ2-7; a possible D gene is TRBD1 (5 bases). This CDR3 comprises 13 residues. Germline values: CDR1 SGDLS, CDR2 YYNGEE. V dropped 3 bases and J dropped 2 bases, with 9 bases sitting between them. The CDR3 sequence: CASSGRGAYEQYF. CDR3 DNA sequence: TGTGCCAGCAGCGGTAGGGGCGCCTACGAGCAGTACTTC.

This chain joins TRBV27 and TRBJ2-1; D remains unclear. Trimming removed 2 bases at V and 0 bases at J, with 5 bases between. The CDR3 has 14 amino acids. CDR1 is MNHEY and CDR2 is SMNVEV in the germline V gene (reference sequence). The CDR3 loop reads CASSLQDSYNEQFF. The DNA of the CDR3 is TGTGCCAGCAGTTTACAGGACTCCTACAATGAGCAGTTCTTC.

The chain links TRBV30 to TRBJ1-1, with TRBD1 matching over 7 bases. Germline CDR1 is GTSNPN and CDR2 is SVGIG (reference sequence). Losses at the gene ends were 5 bases for V and 6 bases for J; bases not matched to a gene: 18. The CDR3 contains 16 residues. The CDR3 reads CAWRGYNRGSGAEAFF. The CDR3 DNA sequence: TGTGCCTGGCGCGGGTATAACAGGGGTTCGGGGGCTGAAGCTTTCTTT.

This clone was counted a single time. The rearrangement links TRBV4-1 to TRBJ2-1; 8 bases match TRBD2. CDR3 length: 17 amino acids. J lost 0 bases, V lost 0 bases, and 4 bases had no gene match. Germline values: CDR1 MGHRA, CDR2 YSYEKL. The CDR3 DNA is TGCGCCAGCAGCCAAGAAGAGCGGGGGAGCTCCTACAATGAGCAGTTCTTC. Encoded protein: CASSQEERGSSYNEQFF.

Regarding this clone: One junction end does not reproduce the germline sequence, and a read error may be involved. CDR3 residues: CASSLDMRETQYF. The CDR3 region has the DNA TGTGCCAGTAGTCTAGATATGAGGGAGACCCAGTACTTC. The chain links TRBV19 to TRBJ2-5; no clear D gene. Germline-derived CDR1 and CDR2 are LNHDA and SQIVND (reference sequence). The CDR3 is 13 residues long.

The CDR3 nucleotides read TGTGCCAGCAGCCAAAGGCTAGGAGGGTCGAGCAATCAGCCCCAGCATTTT. Protein product: CASSQRLGGSSNQPQHF. The chain carries TRBV16 and TRBJ1-5; unclear D gene. The CDR3 consists of 17 residues. V lost 2 bases, J lost 1 base, and 15 bases lay in between. Germline CDR1 KGHSY, CDR2 FQNENV.

This chain connects TRBV7-9 to TRBJ2-5; 8 positions match TRBD2. V shed 8 bases and J 5 bases; nucleotides not matched to a gene: 13. CDR1 and CDR2 (germline): SEHNR, FQNEAQ (reference sequence). This CDR3 comprises 15 residues. This chain's CDR3 is CASLRGAGDWETQYF. Written as DNA, the CDR3 is TGTGCCAGCCTAAGAGGAGCGGGAGATTGGGAGACCCAGTACTTC.

The chain combines TRBV19 with TRBJ1-2; D remains ambiguous. V was cut by 3 bases and J by 1 base, with 9 bases left in between. This CDR3 has 14 amino acids. Germline CDR1 is LNHDA and CDR2 is SQIVND (reference sequence). In DNA form, the CDR3 reads TGTGCCAGTAGTATCTCGGCGGATAACTATGGCTACACCTTC. The encoded protein is CASSISADNYGYTF.

The rearrangement uses TRBV19 and TRBJ1-1; 7 nucleotides line up with TRBD1. J lost 5 bases, V lost 9 bases, and 12 bases had no gene match. Germline lookup yields CDR1 LNHDA and CDR2 SQIVND (reference sequence). The CDR3 has 14 amino acids. The CDR3, as DNA: TGTGCCAGCGGAGAAGTTACAGGGGTGACTGAAGCTTTCTTT. This encodes CASGEVTGVTEAFF. Full variable domain (outside the CDR3, taken from reference TRBV19 and TRBJ1-1): DGGITQSPKYLFRKEGQNVTLSCEQNLNHDAMYWYRQDPGQGLRLIYYSQIVNDFQKGDIAEGYSVSREKKESFPLTVTSAQKNPTAFYLCASGEVTGVTEAFFGQGTRLTVV.

The chain couples TRBV7-2 to TRBJ1-1; weak D call: TRBD1 (5 bases). Germline V gene lookup returns CDR1 SGHTA and CDR2 FQGNSA. The CDR3 is made up of 13 amino acids. The V end was cut by 5 bases, the J end by 0 bases, with 7 bases between. CDR3 protein: CASSRQMNTEAFF. Written as DNA, the CDR3 is TGTGCCAGCAGCCGACAGATGAACACTGAAGCTTTCTTT.

CDR3 region: CASSLERGGALHF. As DNA, the CDR3 is TGTGCCAGCAGCTTAGAGCGGGGGGGGGCCCTCCACTTT. The rearrangement joins TRBV7-2 to TRBJ1-6; TRBD1 is a possible D gene (5 bases). V was clipped by 1 base and J by 14 bases, with 12 bases between them. Germline V gives CDR1 SGHTA, CDR2 FQGNSA. This CDR3 spans 13 amino acids.

This rearrangement joins TRBV6-5 to TRBJ2-1; D might be TRBD1 (5 bases). Deletions cut 3 bases from V and 7 bases from J, with 13 bases between. Per the germline V gene, CDR1 is MNHEY and CDR2 is SVGAGI. This CDR3 is built from 14 residues. The CDR3 protein is CASSYLQGNNEQFF. In nucleotides, the CDR3 is TGTGCCAGCAGTTATTTGCAGGGAAATAATGAGCAGTTCTTC.

The V and J genes are TRBV3-1 (or the pseudogene TRBV3-2) and TRBJ2-7, with TRBD1 as a possible D gene (6 bases). The CDR3 runs 16 residues. V dropped 0 bases and J dropped 2 bases, with 14 bases sitting between them. Per germline, CDR1 LGHDT and CDR2 YNNKEL (reference sequence). The CDR3 DNA sequence: TGTGCCAGCAGCCAAGAAACGGGACACTTAGCCTACGAGCAGTACTTC. It codes for CASSQETGHLAYEQYF.

The CDR3 loop is CASSYGQGGEKLFF. The CDR3 coding sequence is TGTGCCAGCAGTTACGGACAGGGAGGTGAAAAACTGTTTTTT. This chain links TRBV6-5 with TRBJ1-4, with 8 bases lining up with TRBD1. V gave up 2 bases and J gave up 7 bases; unmatched junction bases: 3. CDR1 MNHEY and CDR2 SVGAGI come from the germline V gene. There are 14 residues in the CDR3.

The chain couples TRBV20-1 to TRBJ1-1, with a possible D match to TRBD1 (5 bases). The ends were cut back, 6 bases at V and 6 bases at J, with 11 bases in the middle. This CDR3 region has 11 residues. Looked up from germline, CDR1 is DFQATT and CDR2 is SNEGSKA (reference sequence). The CDR3 here is CSAPGVAEAFF. The CDR3 bases are TGCAGTGCCCCGGGGGTAGCTGAAGCTTTCTTT.

The CDR3 protein is CASSSTGTGYSNQPQHF. The CDR3 DNA sequence: TGTGCCAGCAGCTCTACAGGGACAGGGTATAGCAATCAGCCCCAGCATTTT. This chain connects TRBV7-2 to TRBJ1-5, with TRBD1 matching 9 bases. Germline CDR1 SGHTA, CDR2 FQGNSA. This CDR3 comprises 17 residues. V was clipped by 4 bases and J by 0 bases; unmatched bases: 7.

The chain employs TRBV5-8 and TRBJ2-2; a possible D gene is TRBD1 (5 bases). CDR1 is SGHTS, CDR2 YDEGEE, per germline. The CDR3 consists of 13 residues. V gave up 4 bases and J gave up 11 bases, with 15 bases separating them. This CDR3 reads CASSPLARTELFF. For the CDR3, the DNA is TGTGCCAGCAGCCCCCTCGCCCGGACAGAGCTGTTTTTT.

This chain links TRBV19 with TRBJ2-1; TRBD1 matches at 8 bases. The germline CDR1 and CDR2 sequences are LNHDA and SQIVND (reference sequence). Trimming cost V 2 bases and J 3 bases; bases outside gene matches: 3. The length of the CDR3 is 15 residues. CDR3 in amino acids: CASSIRDRYYNEQFF. The CDR3 nucleotides are TGTGCCAGTAGTATAAGGGACAGGTACTACAATGAGCAGTTCTTC.

This clone has a handful of counts. CDR3 residues: CAARTGFGTFF. DNA for the CDR3: TGTGCCGCCAGGACAGGGTTTGGGACTTTCTTT. This chain joins TRBV5-4 and TRBJ1-1; 8 bases map to TRBD1. This CDR3 is 11 amino acids long. Trimming took 10 bases from V and 12 from J; bases not matched to a gene: 11. From germline, CDR1 is SGHNT and CDR2 YYREEE (reference sequence).

Only one count was recorded for this clone. This rearrangement joins TRBV5-6 to TRBJ1-4, with a weak D call TRBD1 (6 bases). Germline CDR1 is SGHDT and CDR2 is YYEEEE. Trimming left V 2 bases short and J 5 bases short, with 13 bases between. The CDR3 is 15 residues long. The CDR3 nucleotides are TGTGCCAGCAGCTTCACAGGGCTCGGGAATGAAAAACTGTTTTTT. Protein: CASSFTGLGNEKLFF.

The chain carries TRBV2 and TRBJ2-4; 13 bases are shared with TRBD2. Trimming cost V 10 bases and J 3 bases; bases outside gene matches: 12. The CDR3 consists of 17 residues. Germline CDR1 and CDR2: SNHLY and FYNNEI. In nucleotides, the CDR3 is TGTGCCATACGAGGGACTAGCGGGGAAAAGGTCAAAAACATTCAGTACTTC. Amino acids: CAIRGTSGEKVKNIQYF.

This rearrangement joins TRBV28 to TRBJ1-5, with D perhaps matching TRBD1 (6 bases). Germline V gene data show CDR1 as MDHEN and CDR2 as SYDVKM. CDR3 size: 14 residues. V was clipped by 4 bases and J by 6 bases, with 13 bases between them. The CDR3 is CASSSGTLGQPQHF. In DNA, the CDR3 is TGTGCCAGCAGTTCCGGGACACTTGGTCAGCCCCAGCATTTT.

CDR3 sequence: CASSGQAGGYTF. CDR3 DNA sequence: TGTGCCAGCAGTGGGCAGGCGGGTGGCTACACCTTC. This rearrangement joins TRBV2 to TRBJ1-2; D ambiguous. The CDR3 extends over 12 amino acids. Between the trimmed V and J ends, which lost 4 bases and 7 bases, there was a span of 10 bases. Germline V gene data show CDR1 as SNHLY and CDR2 as FYNNEI.

J is TRBJ1-1 and V is TRBV5-1; D possibly corresponds to TRBD1 (5 bases). V was cut by 0 bases and J by 1 base, with 10 bases left in between. This CDR3 is built from 15 residues. CDR1 is SGHRS, CDR2 YFSETQ, per germline. CDR3 sequence: CASSLVGDWNTEAFF. The CDR3 nucleotides are TGCGCCAGCAGCTTGGTAGGGGATTGGAACACTGAAGCTTTCTTT. Supplemented by reference TRBV5-1 and TRBJ1-1, the full variable domain reads KAGVTQTPRYLIKTRGQQVTLSCSPISGHRSVSWYQQTPGQGLQFLFEYFSETQRNKGNFPGRFSGRQFSNSRSEMNVSTLELGDSALYLCASSLVGDWNTEAFFGQGTRLTVV.